The entry below describes one TCR beta chain. Its antigen is unidentified. The deep-level immunoSEQ assay was used. Replicate PCRs for sorted subsets used 200 ng DNA; this equaled 33,000 or so T cell genomes. The protocol was immunoSEQ multiplex PCR, while the TCRdb copy is restricted to in-frame clones and leaves out a portion. In the table there are under 2,500,000 clones, around 95% of which are singletons. This sample was included in a study of shared clonotypes between healthy human individuals. General study findings and limits: As a rule, naive subsets had a larger estimated richness than memory subsets. Although depth was large, rarefaction showed that sequencing of the sorted subsets was incomplete.

Trimming removed 6 bases from V and 4 bases from J, with 13 bases in between. The CDR3 length is 13 residues. CDR1 and CDR2 from the germline V gene are MNHNS and SASEGT. Sequenced material: naive CD4+ T cells sorted from blood. Specified subset: CD45RA+ positively selected. The clonotype was recovered from a man aged 18 to 29 in good health. The chain joins TRBV6-1 to TRBJ2-7; perhaps TRBD1 as D (7 bases). CDR3 bases: TGTGCCAGCAGACCGGCAGGGGGGTACGAGCAGTACTTC. The encoded protein is CASRPAGGYEQYF.